This T cell receptor (beta chain) came from a study of T cell repertoires in cytomegalovirus infection. J gave up 7 bases and V 6 bases, and 9 bases lay outside the gene matches. Germline CDR1 is DFQATT and CDR2 is SNEGSKA (reference sequence). This CDR3 contains 14 residues. TCRdb reprocessed the reads with MiXCR, giving one entry per CDR3 protein. The sample consists of 110,000 to 150,000 distinct CDR3 sequences, over 30% of them appearing once. Findings and caveats of the study: Summed public TCR beta family frequency identified CMV carriers bearing the relevant HLA.

Note on this clonotype: What it recognizes is unknown.

This specimen consisted of CD8+ T cells from cultured PBMCs, obtained from culture after CMV antigen stimulation. The rearrangement joins TRBV20-1 to TRBJ2-1, with 10 bases aligning to TRBD1. The source is a human donor in good health (CMV status not recorded). Some clones in this sample may be carry-over from other donors' samples. The CDR3 protein is CSAEGQGNRNEQFF. The CDR3 DNA is TGCAGTGCGGAGGGACAGGGGAATCGAAATGAGCAGTTCTTC.